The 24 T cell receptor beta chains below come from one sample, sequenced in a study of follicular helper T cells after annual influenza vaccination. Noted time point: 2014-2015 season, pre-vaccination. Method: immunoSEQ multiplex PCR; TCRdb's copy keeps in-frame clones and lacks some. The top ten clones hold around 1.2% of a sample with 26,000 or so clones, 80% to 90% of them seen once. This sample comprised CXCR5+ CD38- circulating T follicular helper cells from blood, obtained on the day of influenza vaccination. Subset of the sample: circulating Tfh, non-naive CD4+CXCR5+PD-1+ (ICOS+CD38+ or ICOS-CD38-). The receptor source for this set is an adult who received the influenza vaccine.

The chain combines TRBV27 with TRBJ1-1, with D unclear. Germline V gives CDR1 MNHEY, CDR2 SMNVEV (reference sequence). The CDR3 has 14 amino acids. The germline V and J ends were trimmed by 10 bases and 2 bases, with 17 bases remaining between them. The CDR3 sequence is CATRFQRQNTEAFF. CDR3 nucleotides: TGTGCCACCCGTTTCCAGAGGCAAAACACTGAAGCTTTCTTT.

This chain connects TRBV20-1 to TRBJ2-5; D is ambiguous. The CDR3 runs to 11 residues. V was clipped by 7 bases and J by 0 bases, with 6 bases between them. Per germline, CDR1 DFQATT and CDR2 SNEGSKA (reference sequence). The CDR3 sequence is CSGRNQETQYF. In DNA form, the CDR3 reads TGCAGTGGGCGGAACCAAGAGACCCAGTACTTC.

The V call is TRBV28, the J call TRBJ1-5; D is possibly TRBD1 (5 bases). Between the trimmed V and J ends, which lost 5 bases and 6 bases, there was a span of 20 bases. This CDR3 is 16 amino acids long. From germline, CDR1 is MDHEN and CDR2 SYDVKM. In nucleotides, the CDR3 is TGTGCCAGCAGTCCTTATGAGGGGCGGGGCGGTCAGCCCCAGCATTTT. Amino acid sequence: CASSPYEGRGGQPQHF.

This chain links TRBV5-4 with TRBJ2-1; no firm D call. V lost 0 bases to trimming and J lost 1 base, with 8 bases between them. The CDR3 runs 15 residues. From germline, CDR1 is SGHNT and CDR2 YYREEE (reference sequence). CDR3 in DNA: TGTGCCAGCAGCTTGGTGTCTCTTTCCTACAATGAGCAGTTCTTC. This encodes CASSLVSLSYNEQFF.

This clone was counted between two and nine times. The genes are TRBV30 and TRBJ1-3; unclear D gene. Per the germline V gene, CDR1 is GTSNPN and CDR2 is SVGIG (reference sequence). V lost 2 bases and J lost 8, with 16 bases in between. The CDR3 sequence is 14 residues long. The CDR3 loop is CAWSPRPSRDTIYF. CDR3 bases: TGTGCCTGGAGTCCTAGACCGTCGAGGGACACCATATATTTT.

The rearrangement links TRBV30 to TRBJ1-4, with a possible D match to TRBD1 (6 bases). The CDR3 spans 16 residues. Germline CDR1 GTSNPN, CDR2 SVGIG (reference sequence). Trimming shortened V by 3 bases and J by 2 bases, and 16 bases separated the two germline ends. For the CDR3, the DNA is TGTGCCTGGAGCCGGGGGGGCGCCTGGACTAATGAAAAACTGTTTTTT. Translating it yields CAWSRGGAWTNEKLFF.

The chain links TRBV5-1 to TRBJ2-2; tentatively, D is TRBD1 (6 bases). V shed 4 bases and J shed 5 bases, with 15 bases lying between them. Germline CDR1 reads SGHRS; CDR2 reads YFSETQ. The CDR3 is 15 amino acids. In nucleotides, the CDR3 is TGCGCCAGCAGCAAGGGACAACAGAATACCGGGGAGCTGTTTTTT. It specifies CASSKGQQNTGELFF.

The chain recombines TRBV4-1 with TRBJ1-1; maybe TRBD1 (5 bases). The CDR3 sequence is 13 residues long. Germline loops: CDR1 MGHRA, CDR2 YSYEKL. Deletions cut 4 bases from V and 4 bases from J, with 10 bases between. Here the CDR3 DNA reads TGCGCCAGCAGCCCGACCGGGGGCACTGAAGCTTTCTTT. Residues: CASSPTGGTEAFF.

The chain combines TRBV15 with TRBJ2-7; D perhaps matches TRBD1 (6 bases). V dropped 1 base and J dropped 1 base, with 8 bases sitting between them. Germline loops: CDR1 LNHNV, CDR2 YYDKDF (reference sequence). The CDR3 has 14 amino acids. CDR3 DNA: TGTGCCACCAGCAGAGGGGACATTTCCTACGAGCAGTACTTC. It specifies CATSRGDISYEQYF.

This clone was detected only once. CDR3 DNA: TGCGCCAGCAGCCAAGACAGGGACTACGAGCAGTACTTC. Translating it yields CASSQDRDYEQYF. The rearrangement uses TRBV4-1 and TRBJ2-7; D is perhaps TRBD1 (5 bases). Trimming left V 0 bases short and J 3 bases short, with 6 bases between. Germline V gene lookup returns CDR1 MGHRA and CDR2 YSYEKL. The CDR3 totals 13 residues.

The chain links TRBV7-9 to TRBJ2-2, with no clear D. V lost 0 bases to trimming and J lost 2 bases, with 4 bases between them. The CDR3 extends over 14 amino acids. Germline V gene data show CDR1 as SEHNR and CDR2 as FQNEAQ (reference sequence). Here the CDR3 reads CASSLAQNTGELFF. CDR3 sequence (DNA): TGTGCCAGCAGCTTAGCACAAAACACCGGGGAGCTGTTTTTT.

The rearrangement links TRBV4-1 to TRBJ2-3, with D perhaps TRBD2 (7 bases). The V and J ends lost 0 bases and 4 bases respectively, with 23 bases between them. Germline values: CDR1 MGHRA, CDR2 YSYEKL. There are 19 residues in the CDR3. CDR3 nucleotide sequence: TGCGCCAGCAGCCAAGATGCACTTTTTGAAGGGGGGGGACCAGATACGCAGTATTTT. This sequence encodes CASSQDALFEGGGPDTQYF.

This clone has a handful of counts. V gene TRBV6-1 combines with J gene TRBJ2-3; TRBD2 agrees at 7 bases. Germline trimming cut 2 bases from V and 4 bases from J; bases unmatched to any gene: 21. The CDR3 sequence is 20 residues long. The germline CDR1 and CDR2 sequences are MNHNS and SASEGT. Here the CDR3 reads CASSEFSSGALGRRADTQYF. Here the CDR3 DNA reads TGTGCCAGCAGTGAATTTTCTAGCGGAGCCCTTGGAAGAAGGGCAGATACGCAGTATTTT.

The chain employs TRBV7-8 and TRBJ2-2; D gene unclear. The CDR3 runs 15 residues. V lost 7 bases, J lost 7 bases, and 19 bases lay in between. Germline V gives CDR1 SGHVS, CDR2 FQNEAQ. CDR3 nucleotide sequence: TGTGCCAGCACCCTCCGCGTCCAGCGCAGCGGGGAGCTGTTTTTT. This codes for CASTLRVQRSGELFF.

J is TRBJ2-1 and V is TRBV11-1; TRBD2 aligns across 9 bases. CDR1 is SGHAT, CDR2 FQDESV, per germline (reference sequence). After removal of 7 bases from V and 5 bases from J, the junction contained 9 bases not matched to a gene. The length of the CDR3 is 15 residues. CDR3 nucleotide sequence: TGTGCCAGCAAACCGCGCGTAGCGGGGGACAATGAGCAGTTCTTC. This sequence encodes CASKPRVAGDNEQFF.

The CDR3 spells CASTGGGGGGSYEQYF. As DNA, the CDR3 is TGTGCCAGCACCGGGGGCGGGGGCGGGGGCTCCTACGAGCAGTACTTC. The V gene is TRBV28, the J gene TRBJ2-7, with D tentatively TRBD2 (7 bases). V lost 7 bases and J 0 bases, leaving 19 bases between the germline ends. Looked up from germline, CDR1 is MDHEN and CDR2 is SYDVKM. This CDR3 region has 16 residues.

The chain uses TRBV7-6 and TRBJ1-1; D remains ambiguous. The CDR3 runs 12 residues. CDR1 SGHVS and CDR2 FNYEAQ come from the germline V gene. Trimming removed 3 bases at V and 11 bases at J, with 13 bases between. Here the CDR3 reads CASSLNEKEAFF. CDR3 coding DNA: TGTGCCAGCAGCTTGAACGAAAAGGAGGCTTTCTTT.

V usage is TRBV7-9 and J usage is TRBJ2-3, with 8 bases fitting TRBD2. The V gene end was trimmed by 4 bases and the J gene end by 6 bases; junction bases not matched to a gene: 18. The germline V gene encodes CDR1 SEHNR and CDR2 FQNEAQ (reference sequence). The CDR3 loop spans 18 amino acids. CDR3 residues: CASSSPSGGSLLGDTQYF. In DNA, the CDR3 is TGTGCCAGCAGCTCCCCCAGCGGGGGCTCCCTTCTCGGGGATACGCAGTATTTT. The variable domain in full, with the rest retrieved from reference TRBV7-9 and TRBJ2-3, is DTGVSQNPRHKITKRGQNVTFRCDPISEHNRLYWYRQTLGQGPEFLTYFQNEAQLEKSRLLSDRFSAERPKGSFSTLEIQRTEQGDSAMYLCASSSPSGGSLLGDTQYFGPGTRLTVL.

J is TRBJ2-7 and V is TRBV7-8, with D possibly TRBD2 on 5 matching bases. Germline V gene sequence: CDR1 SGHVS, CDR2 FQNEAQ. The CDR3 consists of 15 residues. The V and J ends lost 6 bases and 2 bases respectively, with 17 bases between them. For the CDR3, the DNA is TGTGCCAGCAGTTTCGGCCTAGGGAGAGCCTACGAGCAGTACTTC. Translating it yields CASSFGLGRAYEQYF.

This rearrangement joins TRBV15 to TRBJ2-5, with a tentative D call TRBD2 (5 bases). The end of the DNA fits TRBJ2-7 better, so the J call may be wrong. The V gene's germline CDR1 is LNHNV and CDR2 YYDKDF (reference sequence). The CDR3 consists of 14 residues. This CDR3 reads CATSRSDTGSEQYF. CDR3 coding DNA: TGTGCCACCAGCAGATCTGATACGGGATCCGAGCAGTACTTC.

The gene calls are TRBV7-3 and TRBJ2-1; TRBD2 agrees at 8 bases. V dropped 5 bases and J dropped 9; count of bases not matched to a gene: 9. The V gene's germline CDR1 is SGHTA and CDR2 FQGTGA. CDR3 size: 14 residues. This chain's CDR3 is CASSPPGGLGEQFF. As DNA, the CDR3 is TGTGCCAGCAGCCCCCCGGGAGGGTTGGGTGAGCAGTTCTTC.

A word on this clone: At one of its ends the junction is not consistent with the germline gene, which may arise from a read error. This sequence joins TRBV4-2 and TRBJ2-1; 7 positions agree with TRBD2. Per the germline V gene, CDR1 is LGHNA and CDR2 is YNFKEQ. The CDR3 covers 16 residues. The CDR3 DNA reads TGTGCCAGCAGCCAACAGCGGGGTTCTAGCGGACCCTCCTCGGTCTTC. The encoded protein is CASSQQRGSSGPSSVF.

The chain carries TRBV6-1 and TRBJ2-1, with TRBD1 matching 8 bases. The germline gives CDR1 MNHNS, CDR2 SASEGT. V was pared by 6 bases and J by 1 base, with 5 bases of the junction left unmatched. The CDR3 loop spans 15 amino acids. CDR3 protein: CASRFGTGSYNEQFF. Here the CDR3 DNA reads TGTGCCAGCAGGTTCGGGACAGGATCCTACAATGAGCAGTTCTTC.

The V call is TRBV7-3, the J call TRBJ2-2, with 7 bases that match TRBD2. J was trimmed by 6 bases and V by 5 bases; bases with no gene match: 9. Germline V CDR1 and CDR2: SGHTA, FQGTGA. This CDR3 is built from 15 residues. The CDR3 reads CASSPGGSGAGELFF. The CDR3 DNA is TGTGCCAGCAGCCCGGGGGGTTCGGGCGCCGGGGAGCTGTTTTTT.